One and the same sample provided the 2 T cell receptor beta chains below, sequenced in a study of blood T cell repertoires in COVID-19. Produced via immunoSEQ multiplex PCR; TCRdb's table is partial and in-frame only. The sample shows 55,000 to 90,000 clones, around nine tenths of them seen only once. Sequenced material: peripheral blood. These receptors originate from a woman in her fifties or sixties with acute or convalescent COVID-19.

The CDR3 loop reads CASSRDSTSGNTIYF. The CDR3 bases are TGTGCCAGTAGCCGAGACAGTACCTCTGGAAACACCATATATTTT. V usage is TRBV19 and J usage is TRBJ1-3, with D perhaps matching TRBD1 (5 bases). With 6 bases removed from V and 0 bases from J, the gap between germline ends came to 12 bases. CDR1 is LNHDA, CDR2 SQIVND, per germline (reference sequence). The CDR3 runs to 15 residues.

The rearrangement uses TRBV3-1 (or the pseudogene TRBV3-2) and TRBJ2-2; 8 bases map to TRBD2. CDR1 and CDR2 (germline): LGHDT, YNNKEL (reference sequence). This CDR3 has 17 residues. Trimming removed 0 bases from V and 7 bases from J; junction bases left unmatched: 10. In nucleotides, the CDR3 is TGTGCCAGCAGCCAAGAGATCACCCGGGGGGGCGTCGGGGAGCTGTTTTTT. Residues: CASSQEITRGGVGELFF.